The 25 T cell receptor beta chains given below trace back to one sample, sequenced in a study of T cells in Graves' hyperthyroidism and ophthalmopathy. RNA transcripts gave rise to amplified TCR beta CDR3 regions. TCR CDR3 underwent first-round RT-PCR with the HTBI primer set. Each CDR3 protein gets one entry after TCRdb re-called the multiplex PCR reads with MiXCR. The sample shows about 640,000 distinct CDR3 sequences, about 14% of them seen only once. The sequenced material came from blood. The receptors come from a woman aged 45 to 65 with Graves' ophthalmopathy.

This clonotype was observed at least ten times. The chain links TRBV2 to TRBJ2-3, with D possibly matching TRBD2 (5 bases). Germline CDR1 reads SNHLY; CDR2 reads FYNNEI. Trimming stripped 1 base from V and 6 bases from J, with 17 bases between. The CDR3 is 16 amino acids. The DNA of the CDR3 is TGTGCCAGCAGTGAAGGCAGTAGTCGGTTAGCGGATACGCAGTATTTT. Its protein is CASSEGSSRLADTQYF.

The table lists this clonotype with many counts. The gene calls are TRBV28 and TRBJ2-1; D may be TRBD2 (5 bases). Per germline, CDR1 MDHEN and CDR2 SYDVKM. V shed 9 bases and J shed 2 bases, with 11 bases lying between them. This CDR3 spans 13 amino acids. CDR3 protein: CARRALPYNEQFF. The CDR3 DNA sequence: TGTGCCAGGAGGGCCTTACCCTACAATGAGCAGTTCTTC.

This clonotype was counted between two and nine times. The V gene is TRBV20-1, the J gene TRBJ2-3; possibly TRBD1 for D (6 bases). Germline CDR1 DFQATT, CDR2 SNEGSKA (reference sequence). V was clipped by 2 bases and J by 6 bases, with 12 bases between them. CDR3 length equals 13 residues. The CDR3 region is CSARPQGMDTQYF. Here the CDR3 DNA reads TGCAGTGCTAGACCGCAGGGGATGGATACGCAGTATTTT.

This clonotype was counted ten times or more. The chain joins TRBV11-2 to TRBJ2-7; D gene ambiguous. Trimming cost V 1 base and J 0 bases, with 4 bases left between them. CDR1 is SGHAT, CDR2 FQNNGV, per germline. The CDR3 extends over 13 amino acids. CDR3 sequence: CASSLGSSYEQYF. The CDR3 bases are TGTGCCAGCAGCTTAGGCAGCTCCTACGAGCAGTACTTC.

This clonotype was counted at least ten times. V is TRBV28 and J is TRBJ2-7, with 9 positions matching TRBD1. CDR3 size: 16 residues. V lost 7 bases, J lost 3 bases, and 13 bases stayed unmatched. Germline values: CDR1 MDHEN, CDR2 SYDVKM. The chain's CDR3 is CASTDPGTGIGYEQYF. The CDR3 bases are TGTGCCAGCACCGACCCTGGGACAGGGATCGGCTACGAGCAGTACTTC.

This clonotype showed up many times. The chain uses TRBV20-1 and TRBJ2-2, with 8 bases matching TRBD2. The CDR3 runs to 14 residues. Germline V CDR1 and CDR2: DFQATT, SNEGSKA (reference sequence). The CDR3 coding sequence is TGCAGCCCTCGCCTAGCGGGCACAACCGGGGAGCTGTTTTTT. Protein: CSPRLAGTTGELFF.

In its sample, this clonotype was seen many times. This CDR3 reads CASSIRFGSANTGELFF. The DNA for the CDR3 is TGTGCCAGCAGCATAAGGTTCGGGAGTGCGAACACCGGGGAGCTGTTTTTT. The chain combines TRBV13 with TRBJ2-2; D might be TRBD2 (6 bases). Trimming stripped 5 bases from V and 0 bases from J, with 16 bases between. Germline V gene data show CDR1 as PRHDT and CDR2 as FYEKMQ (reference sequence). The CDR3 has 17 amino acids.

About this clonotype itself: Possible read error: a much larger clone is one base away. The gene calls are TRBV6-9 and TRBJ2-7, with 7 bases identical to TRBD2. V lost 3 bases, J lost 2 bases, and 10 bases stayed unmatched. The CDR3 spans 16 residues. Per the germline V gene, CDR1 is MNHGY and CDR2 is SVAAGI. DNA for the CDR3: TGTGCCAGCAGTTACCAGACTTGCGGGAGTGCCTACGAGCAGTACTTC. It translates to CASSYQTCGSAYEQYF.

This chain links TRBV27 with TRBJ2-3, with D perhaps TRBD1 or TRBD2 (5 bases each). Looked up from germline, CDR1 is MNHEY and CDR2 is SMNVEV (reference sequence). CDR3 length: 15 amino acids. Between the trimmed V and J ends, which lost 2 bases and 5 bases, there was a span of 14 bases. The CDR3 protein is CASSLGGPLRDTQYF. As DNA, the CDR3 is TGTGCCAGCAGTTTAGGGGGACCACTGCGAGATACGCAGTATTTT.

A word on this clonotype: One end of the junction fails to match germline, which may point to a read error. The V gene is TRBV20-1, the J gene TRBJ1-5; possibly TRBD1 for D (5 bases). The CDR3 is 13 residues long. Germline values: CDR1 DFQATT, CDR2 SNEGSKA (reference sequence). CDR3: CSAHPPEGQPRHF. CDR3 coding DNA: TGCAGTGCCCATCCCCCGGAGGGGCAGCCCCGGCATTTT.

The sample holds a few counts of this clonotype. The J gene is TRBJ1-1, the V gene TRBV7-9, with TRBD1 matching over 7 bases. The germline V gene encodes CDR1 SEHNR and CDR2 FQNEAQ (reference sequence). V shed 1 base and J 0 bases; nucleotides not matched to a gene: 2. This CDR3 contains 15 residues. CDR3 coding DNA: TGTGCCAGCAGCTTAGAGGGACAGCTGAACACTGAAGCTTTCTTT. This sequence encodes CASSLEGQLNTEAFF. The entire variable domain, with the rest obtained from reference TRBV7-9 and TRBJ1-1, is as follows: DTGVSQNPRHKITKRGQNVTFRCDPISEHNRLYWYRQTLGQGPEFLTYFQNEAQLEKSRLLSDRFSAERPKGSFSTLEIQRTEQGDSAMYLCASSLEGQLNTEAFFGQGTRLTVV.

This clonotype was counted at least ten times. J is TRBJ1-5 and V is TRBV12-3 or TRBV12-4; 10 bases align to TRBD1. This CDR3 spans 19 amino acids. With 8 bases clipped from V and 0 bases from J, the junction kept 16 bases outside the gene matches. CDR3 nucleotides: TGTGCCAGCTGGGGCACCGGGACAGGGGATTGGGGTAGCAATCAGCCCCAGCATTTT. It translates to CASWGTGTGDWGSNQPQHF.

At least ten counts were recorded for this clonotype. J is TRBJ2-3 and V is TRBV7-6, with D unclear. V lost 1 base and J lost 0, with 5 bases in between. The V gene's germline CDR1 is SGHVS and CDR2 FNYEAQ. This CDR3 contains 14 residues. The CDR3 region has the DNA TGTGCCAGCAGCTTAGAGTTCAGCACAGATACGCAGTATTTT. It is translated as CASSLEFSTDTQYF.

This clonotype was seen only a few times. The J gene is TRBJ1-2, the V gene TRBV14, with D possibly TRBD1 on 5 matching bases. CDR3 size: 15 residues. Germline CDR1 and CDR2: SGHDN and FVKESK. V lost 4 bases and J lost 6, with 18 bases in between. The CDR3 protein is CASSPHSQGGNGYTF. In nucleotides, the CDR3 is TGTGCCAGCAGCCCCCACTCCCAGGGAGGGAATGGCTACACCTTC.

This clonotype has a count of ten or more. The gene calls are TRBV7-3 and TRBJ2-1; D is possibly TRBD2 (5 bases). The germline V gene encodes CDR1 SGHTA and CDR2 FQGTGA. V dropped 1 base and J dropped 9 bases, with 10 bases sitting between them. The CDR3 sequence is 13 residues long. The DNA for the CDR3 is TGTGCCAGCAGCTTAATCGCGGGTTTTGAGCAGTTCTTC. This encodes CASSLIAGFEQFF.

This clonotype was recorded many times. The chain employs TRBV24-1 and TRBJ2-1; 12 bases are shared with TRBD2. Germline values: CDR1 KGHDR, CDR2 SFDVKD. The CDR3 extends over 18 amino acids. With V trimmed by 6 bases and J by 4 bases, 12 bases remained unmatched. CDR3 loop: CATSPNPRTSGIYNEQFF. The CDR3 nucleotides read TGTGCCACCAGTCCCAACCCCCGGACTAGCGGGATTTACAATGAGCAGTTCTTC.

This CDR3 reads CASSRPGTSYYEQYF. The CDR3, as DNA: TGTGCCAGCAGTCGACCCGGGACTAGCTACTACGAGCAGTACTTC. The chain is built from TRBV28 and TRBJ2-7; TRBD2 matches at 9 bases. After removal of 5 bases from V and 3 bases from J, the junction contained 8 bases not matched to a gene. The CDR3 spans 15 residues. Germline CDR1 and CDR2: MDHEN and SYDVKM.

This clonotype was seen at least ten times. The V gene is TRBV7-3, the J gene TRBJ2-1, with D possibly being TRBD1 or TRBD2 (6 bases each). Germline V gene data show CDR1 as SGHTA and CDR2 as FQGTGA. This CDR3 spans 16 amino acids. With 1 base removed from V and 5 bases from J, the gap between germline ends came to 15 bases. CDR3 in amino acids: CASSLKEARGDNEQFF. CDR3 DNA: TGTGCCAGCAGCTTAAAGGAGGCTAGGGGGGACAATGAGCAGTTCTTC.

This clonotype was observed at least ten times. The chain carries TRBV12-3 or TRBV12-4 and TRBJ1-5; tentative D call: TRBD1 (5 bases). The CDR3 is made up of 15 amino acids. Trimming removed 0 bases from V and 6 bases from J, with 12 bases in between. CDR3 sequence reads: CASSLAGRGGQPQHF. DNA of the CDR3: TGTGCCAGCAGTTTAGCGGGGCGGGGGGGTCAGCCCCAGCATTTT.

This clonotype was counted a few times. The chain couples TRBV10-3 to TRBJ2-1; no clear D gene. This CDR3 contains 17 residues. The ends were cut back, 3 bases at V and 7 bases at J, with 22 bases in the middle. Germline CDR1 and CDR2: ENHRY and SYGVKD. CDR3 sequence (DNA): TGTGCCATCAGTGACCTCGGGCGCGGAAGCCACCTAAATGAGCAGTTCTTC. Translated, it gives CAISDLGRGSHLNEQFF.

The V call is TRBV9, the J call TRBJ1-3; unclear D gene. Germline V gene sequence: CDR1 SGDLS, CDR2 YYNGEE. This CDR3 contains 16 residues. V lost 1 base and J lost 0, with 11 bases in between. The CDR3 loop reads CASSVKADDSGNTIYF. CDR3 nucleotides: TGTGCCAGCAGCGTAAAGGCGGACGACTCTGGAAACACCATATATTTT.

In its sample, this clonotype was seen a few times. The chain links TRBV20-1 to TRBJ2-7, with 9 nucleotides matching TRBD1. This CDR3 has 15 residues. Germline CDR1 reads DFQATT; CDR2 reads SNEGSKA (reference sequence). The V segment lost 5 bases and the J segment 2 bases; nucleotides outside the gene matches: 10. Here the CDR3 DNA reads TGCAGTGCTGGGTTGTTGGGACAGGGAGCCTACGAGCAGTACTTC. This sequence encodes CSAGLLGQGAYEQYF.

The chain is built from TRBV30 and TRBJ1-5; TRBD1 agrees at 7 bases. V lost 1 base and J lost 4; bases outside the gene matches: 4. CDR3 length equals 14 residues. Germline CDR1 GTSNPN, CDR2 SVGIG (reference sequence). CDR3 protein: CAWSAGTVNQPQHF. For the CDR3, the DNA is TGTGCCTGGAGTGCCGGGACAGTAAATCAGCCCCAGCATTTT.

This clonotype was observed many times. V and J are TRBV19 and TRBJ2-2; D is unclear. The CDR3 spans 13 residues. With 10 bases removed from V and 6 bases from J, the gap between germline ends came to 15 bases. Germline V gene lookup returns CDR1 LNHDA and CDR2 SQIVND (reference sequence). CDR3 nucleotides: TGTGCCACAACAACAAGGCTGGCCGGGGAGCTGTTTTTT. It encodes CATTTRLAGELFF. The entire variable domain, with the rest obtained from reference TRBV19 and TRBJ2-2, is as follows: DGGITQSPKYLFRKEGQNVTLSCEQNLNHDAMYWYRQDPGQGLRLIYYSQIVNDFQKGDIAEGYSVSREKKESFPLTVTSAQKNPTAFYLCATTTRLAGELFFGEGSRLTVL.

This clonotype has a count of ten or more. The genes are TRBV7-3 and TRBJ2-1; 11 bases agree with TRBD1. Germline CDR1 SGHTA, CDR2 FQGTGA. J gave up 3 bases and V 2 bases, and 3 bases lay outside the gene matches. The CDR3 extends over 16 amino acids. The chain's CDR3 is CASSLGTGGYYNEQFF. The CDR3 bases are TGTGCCAGCAGCTTAGGGACAGGGGGTTACTACAATGAGCAGTTCTTC.